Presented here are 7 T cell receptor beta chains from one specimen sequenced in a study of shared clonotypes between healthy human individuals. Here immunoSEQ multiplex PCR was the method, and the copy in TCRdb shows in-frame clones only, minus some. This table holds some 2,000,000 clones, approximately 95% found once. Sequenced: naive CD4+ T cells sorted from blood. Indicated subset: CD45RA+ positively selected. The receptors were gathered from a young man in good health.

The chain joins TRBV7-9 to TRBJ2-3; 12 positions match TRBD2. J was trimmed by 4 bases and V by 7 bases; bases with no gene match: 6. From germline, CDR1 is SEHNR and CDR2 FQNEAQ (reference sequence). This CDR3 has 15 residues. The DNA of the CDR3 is TGTGCCAGCACCTTGACTAGCGGGGGCGCAGATACGCAGTATTTT. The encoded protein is CASTLTSGGADTQYF.

The CDR3, as DNA: TGTGCCAGCAGCAAAGCTGGTCTTTCCAGGGAAAGGTCACCCCTCCACTTT. Translation: CASSKAGLSRERSPLHF. The chain combines TRBV21-1 with TRBJ1-6; no DNA check was done on the table's D call, TRBD1. TRBV21-1 is deemed a pseudogene. CDR3 size: 17 residues.

The CDR3 loop reads CASSLESRGGSYEQYF. The CDR3 region has the DNA TGTGCCAGCAGCTTAGAAAGCCGGGGGGGCTCCTACGAGCAGTACTTC. The chain links TRBV7-2 to TRBJ2-7; 8 bases match TRBD2. From germline, CDR1 is SGHTA and CDR2 FQGNSA. With 1 base clipped from V and 0 bases from J, the junction kept 5 bases outside the gene matches. This CDR3 contains 16 residues.

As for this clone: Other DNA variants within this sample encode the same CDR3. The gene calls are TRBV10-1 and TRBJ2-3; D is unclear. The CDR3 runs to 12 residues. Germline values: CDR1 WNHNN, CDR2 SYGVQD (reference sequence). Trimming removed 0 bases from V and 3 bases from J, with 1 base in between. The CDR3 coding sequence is TGCGCCAGCAGTGAGTCGACAGATACGCAGTATTTT. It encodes CASSESTDTQYF.

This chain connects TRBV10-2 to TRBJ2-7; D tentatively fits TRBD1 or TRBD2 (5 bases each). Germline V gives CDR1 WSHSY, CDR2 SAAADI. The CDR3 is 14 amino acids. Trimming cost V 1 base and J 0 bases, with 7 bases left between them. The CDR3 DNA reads TGCGCCAGCAGTGAGTGGGGGAGCTCCTACGAGCAGTACTTC. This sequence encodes CASSEWGSSYEQYF.

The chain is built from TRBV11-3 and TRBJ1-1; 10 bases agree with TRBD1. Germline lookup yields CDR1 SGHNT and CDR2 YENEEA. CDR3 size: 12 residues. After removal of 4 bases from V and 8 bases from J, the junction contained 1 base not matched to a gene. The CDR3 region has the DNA TGTGCCAGCAGCTGGGACAGGGGAGAAGCTTTCTTT. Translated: CASSWDRGEAFF.

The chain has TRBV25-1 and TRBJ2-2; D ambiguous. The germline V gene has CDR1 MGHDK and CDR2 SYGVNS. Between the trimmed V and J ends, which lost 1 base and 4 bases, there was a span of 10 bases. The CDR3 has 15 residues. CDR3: CASSESGEITGELFF. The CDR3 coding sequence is TGTGCCAGCAGTGAATCGGGTGAGATCACCGGGGAGCTGTTTTTT.